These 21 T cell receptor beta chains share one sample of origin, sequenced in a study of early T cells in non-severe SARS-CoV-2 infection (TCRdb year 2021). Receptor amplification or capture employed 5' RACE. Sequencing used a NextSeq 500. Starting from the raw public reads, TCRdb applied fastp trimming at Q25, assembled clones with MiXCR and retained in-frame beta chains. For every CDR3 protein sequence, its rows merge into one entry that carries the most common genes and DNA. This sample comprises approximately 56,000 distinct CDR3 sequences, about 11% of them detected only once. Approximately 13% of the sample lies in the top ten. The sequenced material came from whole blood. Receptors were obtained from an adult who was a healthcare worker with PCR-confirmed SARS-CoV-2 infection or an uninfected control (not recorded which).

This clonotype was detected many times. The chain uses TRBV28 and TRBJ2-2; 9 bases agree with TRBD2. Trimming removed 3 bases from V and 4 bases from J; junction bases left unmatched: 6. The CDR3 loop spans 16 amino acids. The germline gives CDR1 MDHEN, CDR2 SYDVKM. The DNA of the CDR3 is TGTGCCAGCAGTTTCCTAGCGGGGTCGGGCACCGGGGAGCTGTTTTTT. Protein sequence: CASSFLAGSGTGELFF.

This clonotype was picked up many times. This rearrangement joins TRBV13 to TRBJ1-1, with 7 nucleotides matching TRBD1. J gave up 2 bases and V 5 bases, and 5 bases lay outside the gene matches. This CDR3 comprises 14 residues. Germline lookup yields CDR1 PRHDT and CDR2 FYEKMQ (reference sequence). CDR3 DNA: TGTGCCAGCAGCCCCAGGGGGGCAAACACTGAAGCTTTCTTT. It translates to CASSPRGANTEAFF.

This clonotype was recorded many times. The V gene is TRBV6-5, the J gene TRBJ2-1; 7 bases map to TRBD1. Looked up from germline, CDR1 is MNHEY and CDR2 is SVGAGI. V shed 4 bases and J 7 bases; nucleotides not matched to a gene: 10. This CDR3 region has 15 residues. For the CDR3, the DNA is TGTGCCAGCAGTTCCAACCGGCGACAGGGAAATGAGCAGTTCTTC. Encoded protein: CASSSNRRQGNEQFF.

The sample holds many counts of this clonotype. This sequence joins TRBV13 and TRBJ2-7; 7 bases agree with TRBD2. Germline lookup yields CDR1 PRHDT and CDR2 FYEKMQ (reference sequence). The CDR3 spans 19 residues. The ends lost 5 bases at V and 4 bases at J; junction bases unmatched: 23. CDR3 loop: CASSQSSTSALGSVYEQYF. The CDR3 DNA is TGTGCCAGCAGCCAATCGAGTACTAGCGCCCTTGGATCCGTTTACGAGCAGTACTTC.

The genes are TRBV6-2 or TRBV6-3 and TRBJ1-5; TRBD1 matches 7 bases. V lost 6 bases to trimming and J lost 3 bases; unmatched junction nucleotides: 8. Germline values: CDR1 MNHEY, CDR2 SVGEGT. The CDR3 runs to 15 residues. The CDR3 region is CASSPSTGFNQPQHF. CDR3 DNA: TGTGCCAGCAGCCCCTCGACAGGGTTCAATCAGCCCCAGCATTTT.

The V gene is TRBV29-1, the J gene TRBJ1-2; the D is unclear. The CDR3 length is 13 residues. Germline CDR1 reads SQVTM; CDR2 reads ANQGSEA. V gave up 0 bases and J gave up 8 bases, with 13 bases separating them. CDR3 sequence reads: CSVEEVSHTGYTF. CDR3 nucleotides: TGCAGCGTTGAAGAAGTCAGTCATACCGGCTACACCTTC. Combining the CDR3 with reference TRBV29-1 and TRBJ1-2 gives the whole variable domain SAVISQKPSRDICQRGTSLTIQCQVDSQVTMMFWYRQQPGQSLTLIATANQGSEATYESGFVIDKFPISRPNLTFSTLTVSNMSPEDSSIYLCSVEEVSHTGYTFGSGTRLTVV.

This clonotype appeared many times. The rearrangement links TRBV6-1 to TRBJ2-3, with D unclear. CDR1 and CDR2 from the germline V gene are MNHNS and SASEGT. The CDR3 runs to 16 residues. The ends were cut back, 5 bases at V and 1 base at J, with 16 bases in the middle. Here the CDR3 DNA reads TGTGCCAGCAGTCCAGACCCCGAAAGGGGCACAGATACGCAGTATTTT. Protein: CASSPDPERGTDTQYF.

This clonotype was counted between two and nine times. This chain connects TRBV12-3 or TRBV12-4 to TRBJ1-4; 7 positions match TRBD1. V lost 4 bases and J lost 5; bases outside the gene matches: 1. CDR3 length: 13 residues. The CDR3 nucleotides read TGTGCCAGCAGTTGGGACAGAAATGAAAAACTGTTTTTT. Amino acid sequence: CASSWDRNEKLFF.

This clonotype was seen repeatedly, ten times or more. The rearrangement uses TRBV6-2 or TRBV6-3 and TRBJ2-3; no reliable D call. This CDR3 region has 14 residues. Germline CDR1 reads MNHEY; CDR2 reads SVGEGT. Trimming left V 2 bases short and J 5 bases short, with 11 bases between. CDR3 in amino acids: CASSYPQRGDTQYF. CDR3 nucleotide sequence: TGTGCCAGCAGTTACCCCCAGCGTGGAGATACGCAGTATTTT.

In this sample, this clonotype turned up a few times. CDR3 residues: CASSFKGGTDNEQFF. Here the CDR3 DNA reads TGTGCCAGCAGTTTTAAGGGGGGGACCGACAATGAGCAGTTCTTC. The chain combines TRBV12-3 or TRBV12-4 with TRBJ2-1; D is possibly TRBD2 (7 bases). The CDR3 is made up of 15 amino acids. The V end was cut by 3 bases, the J end by 5 bases, with 14 bases between.

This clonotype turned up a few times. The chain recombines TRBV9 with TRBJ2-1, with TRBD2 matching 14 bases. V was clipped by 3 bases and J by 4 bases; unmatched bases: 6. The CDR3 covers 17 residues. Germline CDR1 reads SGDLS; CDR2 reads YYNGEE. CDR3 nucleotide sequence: TGTGCCAGCAGCGCGCGGACTAGCGGGGGGTTTTACAATGAGCAGTTCTTC. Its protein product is CASSARTSGGFYNEQFF.

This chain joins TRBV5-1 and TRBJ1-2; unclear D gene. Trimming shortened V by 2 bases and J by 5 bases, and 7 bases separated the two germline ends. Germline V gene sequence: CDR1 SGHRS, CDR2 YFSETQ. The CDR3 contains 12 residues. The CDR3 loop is CASSFGTYGYTF. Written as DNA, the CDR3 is TGCGCCAGCAGCTTTGGAACATATGGCTACACCTTC.

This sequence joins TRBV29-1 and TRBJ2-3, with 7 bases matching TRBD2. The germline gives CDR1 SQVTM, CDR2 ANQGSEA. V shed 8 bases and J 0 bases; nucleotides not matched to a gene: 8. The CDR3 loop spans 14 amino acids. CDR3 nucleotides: TGCAGCATCGATCGGGAGGCTAGCACAGATACGCAGTATTTT. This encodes CSIDREASTDTQYF.

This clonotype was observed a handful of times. As DNA, the CDR3 is TGTGCCAGCAGCTTAGGCCTAAGGGACGCTGAAGCTTTCTTT. Translated, it gives CASSLGLRDAEAFF. The V and J genes are TRBV7-6 and TRBJ1-1, with D perhaps matching TRBD1 (5 bases). V lost 1 base and J lost 6, with 12 bases in between. Germline assignment: CDR1 SGHVS and CDR2 FNYEAQ. The CDR3 consists of 14 residues.

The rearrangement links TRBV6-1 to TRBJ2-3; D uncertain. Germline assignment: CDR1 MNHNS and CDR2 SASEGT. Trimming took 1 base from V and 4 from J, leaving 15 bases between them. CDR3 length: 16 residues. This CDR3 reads CASSEEGSSAPDTQYF. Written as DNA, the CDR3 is TGTGCCAGCAGTGAAGAGGGCTCCTCTGCCCCAGATACGCAGTATTTT.

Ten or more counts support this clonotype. CDR3 coding DNA: TGCAGTGCACAGTCTTTTAGCAATCAGCCCCAGCATTTT. Protein: CSAQSFSNQPQHF. V and J are TRBV20-1 and TRBJ1-5, with D uncertain. This CDR3 has 13 residues. Trimming pared 6 bases from V and 0 bases from J, leaving 9 bases between. CDR1 and CDR2 from the germline V gene are DFQATT and SNEGSKA (reference sequence).

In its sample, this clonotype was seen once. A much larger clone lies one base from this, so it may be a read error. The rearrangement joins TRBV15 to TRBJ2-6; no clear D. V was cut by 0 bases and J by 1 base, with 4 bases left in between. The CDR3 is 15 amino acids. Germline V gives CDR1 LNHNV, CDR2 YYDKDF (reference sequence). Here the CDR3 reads CATSREWSGANVLTF. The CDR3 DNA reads TGTGCCACCAGCAGAGAATGGTCTGGGGCCAACGTCCTGACTTTC.

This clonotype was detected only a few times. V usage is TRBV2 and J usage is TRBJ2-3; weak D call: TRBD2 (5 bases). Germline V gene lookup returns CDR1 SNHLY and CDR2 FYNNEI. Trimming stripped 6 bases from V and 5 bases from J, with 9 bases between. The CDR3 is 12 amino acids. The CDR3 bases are TGTGCCAGCAGGCGTGGAGGAGATACGCAGTATTTT. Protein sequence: CASRRGGDTQYF.

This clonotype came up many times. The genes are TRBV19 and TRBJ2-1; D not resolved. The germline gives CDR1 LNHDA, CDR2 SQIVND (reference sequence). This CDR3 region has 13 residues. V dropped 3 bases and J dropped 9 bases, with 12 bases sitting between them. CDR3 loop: CASSIKRRGEQFF. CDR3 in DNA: TGTGCCAGTAGTATCAAAAGACGCGGTGAGCAGTTCTTC.

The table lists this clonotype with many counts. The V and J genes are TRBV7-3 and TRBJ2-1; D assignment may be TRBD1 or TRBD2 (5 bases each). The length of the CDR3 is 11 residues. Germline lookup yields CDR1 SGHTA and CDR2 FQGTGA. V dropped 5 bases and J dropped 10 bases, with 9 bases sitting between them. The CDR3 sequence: CASSRDQEQFF. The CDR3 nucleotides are TGTGCCAGCAGCAGGGACCAAGAGCAGTTCTTC.

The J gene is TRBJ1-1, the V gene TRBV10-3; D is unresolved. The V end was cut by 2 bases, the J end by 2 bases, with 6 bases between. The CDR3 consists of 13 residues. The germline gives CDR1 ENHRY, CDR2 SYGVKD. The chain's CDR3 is CAISERVNTEAFF. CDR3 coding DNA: TGTGCCATCAGTGAGAGGGTCAACACTGAAGCTTTCTTT.